This entry is about one T cell receptor beta chain. Its antigen is as yet unknown. V gave up 1 base and J gave up 3 bases, with 13 bases separating them. CDR1 and CDR2 (germline): SGHVS, FNYEAQ. This CDR3 spans 15 amino acids. The data are from a study of CD8 T cells in ankylosing spondylitis. Study-wide findings and caveats: Reportedly, significant enrichment of disease-linked clones occurred in matched ankylosing spondylitis synovial fluid. Earlier authors reported some of these motif variants in reactive arthritis synovial fluid and blood. Ankylosing spondylitis blood appeared to be characterized by a TCR beta motif of under ten highly homologous variants. Disease-linked clones bore a CD8+ phenotype, appearing relatively rarely in peripheral blood.

Quantitative barcoded 5'-RACE was used to prepare TCR beta libraries. Using its own MiXCR run on the 5' RACE reads, TCRdb lists one record per CDR3 protein. This table has fewer than 400,000 distinct CDR3 sequences, 20% to 25% appearing once. Sequencing was done on a sample of blood, either unsorted or a sorted T cell fraction (not recorded which). The clonotype comes from a male donor with ankylosing spondylitis. This rearrangement joins TRBV7-6 to TRBJ2-7; D might be TRBD1 or TRBD2, each matching 5 bases. The CDR3 is CASSLGGRTIYEQYF. The CDR3, as DNA: TGTGCCAGCAGCTTAGGGGGACGGACGATCTACGAGCAGTACTTC.